This T cell receptor beta chain was retrieved from a study of OX40 agonist ivuxolimab in advanced cancers. Whole-study context: Partial responses were recorded for three patients, including one with hepatocellular carcinoma and two with cutaneous melanoma.

Study results and caveats: Researchers did not establish what antigens the expanded peripheral T cells target.

The germline CDR1 and CDR2 sequences are MNHEY and SVGAGI. Both ends counted, the CDR3 spans 11 residues. A word on this clone: What it binds is unknown. This CDR3 fails to terminate in the conserved phenylalanine or tryptophan, so it likely reflects a read error. It is unclear where the CDR3 begins or ends on the DNA, so no DNA is shown, and the CDR3 is as TCRdb lists it.

Libraries were prepared by immunoSEQ multiplex PCR; TCRdb keeps only in-frame clonotypes and omits some of them. The sample includes roughly 11,000 clones, around 84% of them seen just once. The TCR originated in an adult with an advanced solid tumor such as melanoma, head and neck, liver or kidney cancer. This chain joins TRBV6-5 and TRBJ1-2; TRBD1, the D gene given by the table, was not confirmed from the DNA. The sample consisted of CD4+ or CD8+ T cells sorted from blood, taken in a trial of the OX40 agonist ivuxolimab. The CDR3 protein is CASSYGAVFIL.